This T cell receptor beta chain was identified during a study of control samples from healthy donors and cancer patients. Clones were sequenced by immunoSEQ multiplex PCR, and TCRdb holds only the in-frame ones, with some missing. In the table there are 70,000 to 90,000 clones, approximately 94% of which are singletons. Trimming removed 8 bases from V and 0 bases from J, with 8 bases in between. The CDR3 runs to 13 residues. Germline lookup yields CDR1 SGHVS and CDR2 FQNEAQ. The J gene is TRBJ1-5, the V gene TRBV7-8; no firm D call. This sequence originates from a woman between 18 and 29 years old in good health. The material sequenced was blood. CDR3 loop: CASDQYSNQPQHF. Written as DNA, the CDR3 is TGTGCCAGCGACCAGTATAGCAATCAGCCCCAGCATTTT.